The clone carrying this T cell receptor (beta chain) was seen more than once but under ten times. The data derive from a study of T and B cells in COVID-19 patients. Multiplex PCR with BIOMED2 TRB-A/B primer pools amplified TRB rearrangements. MiXCR, applied by TCRdb to the multiplex PCR reads, yields one record per CDR3 protein. Counted here are about 11,000 distinct CDR3 sequences, under 35% occurring once; the ten biggest clones make up over 25%. Blood genomic DNA input for TRB amplification was about 250-500 ng. CDR3 length: 14 amino acids. V lost 3 bases to trimming and J lost 5 bases; unmatched junction nucleotides: 5.

Specimen: blood. This chain joins TRBV12-3 or TRBV12-4 and TRBJ2-3; TRBD2 aligns across 7 bases. This clonotype was obtained from a human donor who had recovered from COVID-19. The CDR3 nucleotides read TGTGCCAGCAGTTTTGGCGGGAGTATAGATACGCAGTATTTT. Translation: CASSFGGSIDTQYF.